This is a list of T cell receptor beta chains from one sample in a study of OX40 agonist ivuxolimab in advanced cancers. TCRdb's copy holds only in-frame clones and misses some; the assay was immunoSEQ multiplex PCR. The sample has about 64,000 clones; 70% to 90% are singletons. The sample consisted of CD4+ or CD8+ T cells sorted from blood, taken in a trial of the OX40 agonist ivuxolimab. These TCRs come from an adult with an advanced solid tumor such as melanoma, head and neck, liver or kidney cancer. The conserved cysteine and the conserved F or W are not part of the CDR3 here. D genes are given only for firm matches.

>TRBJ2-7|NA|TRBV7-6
ASSLGGSLTGIRVREQY
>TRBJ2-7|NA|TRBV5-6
ASSSRIYEQY
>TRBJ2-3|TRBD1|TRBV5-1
ASSLAVGQGQDTQY
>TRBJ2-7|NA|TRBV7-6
ASSSLRGGIYEQY
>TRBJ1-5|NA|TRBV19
ASSIGDYSNQPQH
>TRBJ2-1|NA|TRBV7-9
ASSLGVGIDEQF
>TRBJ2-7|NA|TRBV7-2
ASSSNFPYEQY
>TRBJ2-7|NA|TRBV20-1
SANGPHEQY
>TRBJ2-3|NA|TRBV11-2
ASSLVGRSTDTQY
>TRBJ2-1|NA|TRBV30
AWSLAESSYNEQF
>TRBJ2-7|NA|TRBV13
ASSASSASYEQY
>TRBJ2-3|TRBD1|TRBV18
ASSQRQGLSTDTQY
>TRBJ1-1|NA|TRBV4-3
ASSQAPGRGSTEAF
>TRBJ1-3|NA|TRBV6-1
ASSDSYDGSSSGNTIY
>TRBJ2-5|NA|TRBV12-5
ASGRIEHKGTQY
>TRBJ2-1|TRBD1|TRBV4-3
ASSRDRDNEQF
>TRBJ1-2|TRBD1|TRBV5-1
ASRPTGGKGGYT
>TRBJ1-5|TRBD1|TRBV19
ASSPRRRQGMSNQPQH
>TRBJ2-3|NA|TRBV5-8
ASNSGTAQGDTQY
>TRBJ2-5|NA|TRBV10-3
AISEQQETQY
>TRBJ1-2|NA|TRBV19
ASSISATAGGYT
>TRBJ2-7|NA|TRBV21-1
ASSATGRAHYEQY
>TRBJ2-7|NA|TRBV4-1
ASSQEGHRGTSYEQY
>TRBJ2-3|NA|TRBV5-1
ASSSGLFTDTQY
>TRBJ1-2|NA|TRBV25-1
ASSDTGMVGYGYT
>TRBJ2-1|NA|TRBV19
ASSPFRGSNEQF
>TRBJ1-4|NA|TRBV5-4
ASSEKKTTNEKLF
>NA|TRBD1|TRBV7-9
ASSRTGTDSYEQY
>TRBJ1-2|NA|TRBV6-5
ASSLPGHGGYT
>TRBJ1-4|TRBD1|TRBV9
ASSPGQGRETNEKLF
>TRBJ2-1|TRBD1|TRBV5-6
ASSAGTGGWSEQF
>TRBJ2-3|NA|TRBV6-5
ASSYRLATDTQY
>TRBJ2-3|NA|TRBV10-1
ASRERVGTDTQY
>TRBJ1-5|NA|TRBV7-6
ASPRDFQSPSYNQPQH
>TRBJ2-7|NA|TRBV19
ASSMSPYEQY
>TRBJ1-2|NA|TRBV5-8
ASSFRDPTTNYGYT
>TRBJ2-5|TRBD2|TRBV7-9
ASSFYSGGEETQY
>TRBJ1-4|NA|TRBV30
AWREGSSDEKLF
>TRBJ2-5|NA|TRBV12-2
AGGETQY
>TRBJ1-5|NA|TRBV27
ASSLGQGRGNQPQH
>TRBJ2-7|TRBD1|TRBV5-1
ASRKWGQGIYEQY